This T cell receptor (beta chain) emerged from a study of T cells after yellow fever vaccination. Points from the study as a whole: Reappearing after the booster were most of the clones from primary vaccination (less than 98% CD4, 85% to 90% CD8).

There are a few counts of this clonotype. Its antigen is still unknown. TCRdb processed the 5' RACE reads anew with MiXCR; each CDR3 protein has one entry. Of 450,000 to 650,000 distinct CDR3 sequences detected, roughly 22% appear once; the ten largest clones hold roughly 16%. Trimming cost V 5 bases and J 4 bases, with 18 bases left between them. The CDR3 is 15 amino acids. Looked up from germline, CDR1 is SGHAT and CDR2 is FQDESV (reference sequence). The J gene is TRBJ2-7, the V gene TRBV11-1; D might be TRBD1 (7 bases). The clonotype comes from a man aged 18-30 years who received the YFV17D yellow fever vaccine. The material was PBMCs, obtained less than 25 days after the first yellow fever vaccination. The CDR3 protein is CASSLYSGGKYEQYF. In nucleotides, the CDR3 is TGTGCCAGCAGCCTCTACTCAGGGGGGAAGTACGAGCAGTACTTC.